This TCR beta chain was observed in a study of shared clonotypes between healthy human individuals. General observations from the study: Among the subsets, naive ones generally showed larger estimated richness than memory ones.

Only one count was recorded for this clone. Its matching antigen is unknown. V was clipped by 5 bases and J by 5 bases; unmatched bases: 6. CDR3 size: 15 residues. Germline CDR1 reads GTSNPN; CDR2 reads SVGIG (reference sequence). Genomic DNA belonging to each subset was distributed in equal measure over several immunoSEQ plates. Some clones are missing from TCRdb's copy, which holds only in-frame ones; the method was immunoSEQ multiplex PCR. The repertoire holds some 2,100,000 clones, roughly 95% seen once, with approximately 0.13% in the top ten. From CD4+ cells came CD45RA+ naive and CD45RA-negative memory subsets.

The chain joins TRBV30 to TRBJ2-4, with 13 bases identical to TRBD2. What was sequenced was naive CD4+ T cells sorted from blood. Sample subset: CD45RA+ positively selected. The clonotype originates from a man aged 18 to 30 in good health. This CDR3 is CAWETSGRSQNIQYF. The DNA for the CDR3 is TGTGCCTGGGAGACTAGCGGGAGGTCTCAAAACATTCAGTACTTC.